The clone carrying this T cell receptor beta chain was observed a handful of times. Antigen unknown. This entry comes from a study of T cells in Graves' hyperthyroidism and ophthalmopathy. The CDR3 is 13 residues long. The germline gives CDR1 SQVTM, CDR2 ANQGSEA. The V gene end was trimmed by 6 bases and the J gene end by 0 bases; junction bases not matched to a gene: 4. Regions amplified from RNA transcripts were the TCR beta CDR3 regions. HTBI primers were used for first-round RT-PCR of the TCR CDR3. MiXCR was run by TCRdb on the multiplex PCR reads, yielding one entry per CDR3 protein. The sample lists 550,000 to 850,000 distinct CDR3 sequences, about 19% occurring once. Investigators excluded patients with uncontrolled infection, other autoimmune disease, pregnancy or lactation. Study-wide points: Stable hyperthyroidism and ophthalmopathy were separated using 13 V-J signatures.

The rearrangement joins TRBV29-1 to TRBJ2-5, with TRBD2 matching 7 bases. The material sequenced was blood. This receptor was identified in a woman aged 45 to 65 with Graves' hyperthyroidism that later progressed to Graves' ophthalmopathy. CDR3 sequence: CSVPRGDQETQYF. The CDR3 DNA reads TGCAGCGTCCCCCGGGGGGACCAAGAGACCCAGTACTTC.